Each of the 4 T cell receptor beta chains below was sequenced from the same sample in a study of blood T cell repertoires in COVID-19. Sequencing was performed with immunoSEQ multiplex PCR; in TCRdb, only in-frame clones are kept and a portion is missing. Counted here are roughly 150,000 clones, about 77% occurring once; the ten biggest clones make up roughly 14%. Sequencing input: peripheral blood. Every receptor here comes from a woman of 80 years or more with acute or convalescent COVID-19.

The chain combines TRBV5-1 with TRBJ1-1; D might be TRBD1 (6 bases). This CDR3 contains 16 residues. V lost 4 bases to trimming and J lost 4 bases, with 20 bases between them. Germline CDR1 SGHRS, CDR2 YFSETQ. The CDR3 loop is CASSQSGGGLSTEAFF. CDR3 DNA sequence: TGCGCCAGCAGCCAAAGCGGTGGGGGCTTGAGCACTGAAGCTTTCTTT.

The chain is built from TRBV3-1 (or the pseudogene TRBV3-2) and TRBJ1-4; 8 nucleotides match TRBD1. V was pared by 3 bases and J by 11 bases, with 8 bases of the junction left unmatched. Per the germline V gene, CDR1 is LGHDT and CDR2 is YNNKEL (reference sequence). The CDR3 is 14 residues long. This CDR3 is CASSQDRALRKLFF. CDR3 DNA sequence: TGTGCCAGCAGCCAGGACAGGGCGCTAAGGAAACTGTTTTTT.

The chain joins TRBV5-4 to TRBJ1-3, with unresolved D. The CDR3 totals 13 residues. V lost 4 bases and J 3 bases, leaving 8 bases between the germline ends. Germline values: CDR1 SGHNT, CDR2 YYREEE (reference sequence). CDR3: CASSGSYGNTIYF. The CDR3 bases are TGTGCCAGCAGCGGGAGTTATGGAAACACCATATATTTT. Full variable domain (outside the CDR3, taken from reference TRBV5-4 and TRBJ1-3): ETGVTQSPTHLIKTRGQQVTLRCSSQSGHNTVSWYQQALGQGPQFIFQYYREEENGRGNFPPRFSGLQFPNYSSELNVNALELDDSALYLCASSGSYGNTIYFGEGSWLTVV.

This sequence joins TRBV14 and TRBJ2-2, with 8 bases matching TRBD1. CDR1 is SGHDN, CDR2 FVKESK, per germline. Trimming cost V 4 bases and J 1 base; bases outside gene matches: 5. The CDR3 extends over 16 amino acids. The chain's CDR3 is CASSRHRGWNTGELFF. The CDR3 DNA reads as TGTGCCAGCAGCCGCCACAGGGGGTGGAACACCGGGGAGCTGTTTTTT.